Shown below are 7 T cell receptor beta chains from a single sample sequenced in a study of patients and donors after allogeneic stem cell transplantation. Each CDR3 protein gets one entry after TCRdb re-called the RT-PCR reads with MiXCR. The data show about 960,000 distinct CDR3 sequences, roughly 18% seen once. Sequenced material: blood, either unsorted or a sorted T cell fraction (not recorded which). The receptors were gathered from a human donor who was either an allogeneic HSCT recipient or a stem cell or donor lymphocyte infusion donor (not recorded which). It is not recorded whose cells these are; they may come from a transplant donor.

This clonotype has more than one count but fewer than ten. The chain has TRBV7-2 and TRBJ2-1; D may correspond to TRBD1 or TRBD2 (5 bases each). In germline, CDR1 is SGHTA, CDR2 FQGNSA. The CDR3 covers 14 residues. Trimming pared 1 base from V and 4 bases from J, leaving 8 bases between. The CDR3 protein is CASSLGDGYNEQFF. CDR3 nucleotide sequence: TGTGCCAGCAGCTTAGGGGACGGTTACAATGAGCAGTTCTTC.

This clonotype was observed a few times. The genes are TRBV4-3 and TRBJ2-1, with 13 nucleotides matching TRBD2. Germline trimming cut 0 bases from V and 1 base from J; bases unmatched to any gene: 9. The CDR3 has 20 amino acids. Germline CDR1 is LGHNA and CDR2 is YSLEER. CDR3 protein: CASSQDESWGLAGSYNEQFF. The CDR3 DNA reads TGCGCCAGCAGCCAAGACGAATCCTGGGGACTAGCGGGGTCCTACAATGAGCAGTTCTTC.

The chain is built from TRBV29-1 and TRBJ1-2; unclear D gene. Trimming shortened V by 3 bases and J by 8 bases, and 13 bases separated the two germline ends. The germline V gene has CDR1 SQVTM and CDR2 ANQGSEA. This CDR3 comprises 12 residues. The CDR3 DNA follows: TGCAGCGTTGAGGAGGGAGTCGCCGGCTACACCTTC. Protein sequence: CSVEEGVAGYTF.

This clonotype has more than one count but fewer than ten. V is TRBV20-1 and J is TRBJ2-1; D is unresolved. The germline V gene has CDR1 DFQATT and CDR2 SNEGSKA (reference sequence). The CDR3 extends over 14 amino acids. The V end was cut by 3 bases, the J end by 4 bases, with 13 bases between. The CDR3 sequence: CSARYYTGYNEQFF. CDR3 sequence (DNA): TGCAGTGCTAGGTATTACACTGGTTACAATGAGCAGTTCTTC.

This clonotype was detected only a few times. The chain recombines TRBV7-3 with TRBJ2-3; no clear D. Between the trimmed V and J ends, which lost 9 bases and 6 bases, there was a span of 19 bases. This CDR3 has 14 residues. Germline CDR1 and CDR2: SGHTA and FQGTGA. CDR3 residues: CASKPGRLVDTQYF. In nucleotides, the CDR3 is TGTGCCAGTAAGCCAGGCCGATTGGTGGATACGCAGTATTTT.

This clonotype was observed a few times. This CDR3 reads CASSAPPNTQYF. CDR3 nucleotides: TGTGCCAGCAGCGCACCACCGAATACGCAGTATTTT. The rearrangement uses TRBV7-3 and TRBJ2-3; D is ambiguous. The CDR3 is 12 residues long. V lost 5 bases and J 7 bases, leaving 10 bases between the germline ends. The germline V gene has CDR1 SGHTA and CDR2 FQGTGA.

This clonotype turned up a few times. This chain uses TRBV15 with TRBJ2-5; tentative D call: TRBD2 (5 bases). The CDR3 contains 15 residues. Germline CDR1 is LNHNV and CDR2 is YYDKDF (reference sequence). Trimming removed 0 bases at V and 3 bases at J, with 11 bases between. Here the CDR3 DNA reads TGTGCCACCAGCAGAGAGGCGGGCATGGAAGAGACCCAGTACTTC. This translates into CATSREAGMEETQYF.